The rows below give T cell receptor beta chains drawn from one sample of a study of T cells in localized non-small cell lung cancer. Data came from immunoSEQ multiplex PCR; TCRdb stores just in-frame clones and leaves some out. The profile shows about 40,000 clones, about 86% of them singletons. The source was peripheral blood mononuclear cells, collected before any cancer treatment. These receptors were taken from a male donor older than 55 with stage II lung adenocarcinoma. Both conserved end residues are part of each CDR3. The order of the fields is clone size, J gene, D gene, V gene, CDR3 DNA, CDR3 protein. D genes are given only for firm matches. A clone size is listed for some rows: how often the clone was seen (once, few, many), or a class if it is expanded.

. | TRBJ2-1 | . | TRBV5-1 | TGCGCCAGCAGCTTGGTAGGGGGTCAGTACAATGAGCAGTTCTTC | CASSLVGGQYNEQFF
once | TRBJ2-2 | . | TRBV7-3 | TGTGCCAGCAGCCCACCAAGGCCTAACACCGGAGAGCTGTTTTTT | CASSPPRPNTGELFF
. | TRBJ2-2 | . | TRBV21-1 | TGTGCCAGCAGCACAAGGGAGGGTGTCGGATCGCGTGGCACCGGGGAGCTGTTTTTT | CASSTREGVGSRGTGELFF
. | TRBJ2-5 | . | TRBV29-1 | TGCAGCGTCCGCGGAGCCCAAGAGACCCAGTACTTC | CSVRGAQETQYF
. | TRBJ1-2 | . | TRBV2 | TGTGCCAGCAGCAGGGGAATCGCTAACTATGGCTACACCTTC | CASSRGIANYGYTF
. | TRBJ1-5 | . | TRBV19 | TGTGCCAGTAGTATTTTCGGGGTGGACAATCAGCCCCAGCATTTT | CASSIFGVDNQPQHF
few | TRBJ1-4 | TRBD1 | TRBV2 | TGTGCCAGGAGACAGGGTGGGGAAAAACTGTTTTTT | CARRQGGEKLFF
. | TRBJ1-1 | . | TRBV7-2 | TGTGCCAGCAGCTTACGGAACATGAACACTGAAGCTTTCTTT | CASSLRNMNTEAFF
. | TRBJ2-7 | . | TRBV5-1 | TGCGCCAGCAGCATGGGGGCCTCGAAATACGAGCAGTACTTC | CASSMGASKYEQYF
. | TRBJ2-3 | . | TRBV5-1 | TGCGCCAGCAGCTTGGATGACAGGGATACGCAGTATTTT | CASSLDDRDTQYF
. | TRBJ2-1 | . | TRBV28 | TGTGCCAGCAGTGGGCAGTACAATGAGCAGTTCTTC | CASSGQYNEQFF
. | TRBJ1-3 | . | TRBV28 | TGTGCCAGCAGTCCCAACTCCGGGACATTCTCTGGAAACACCATATATTTT | CASSPNSGTFSGNTIYF
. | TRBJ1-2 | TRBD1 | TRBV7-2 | TGTGCCAGCAGCGATCGACAGGGTAGGGATGGCTACACCTTC | CASSDRQGRDGYTF
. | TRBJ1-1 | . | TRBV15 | TGTGCCACCAGCAGAGCTGCAGGTTCGGGCACTGAAGCTTTCTTT | CATSRAAGSGTEAFF
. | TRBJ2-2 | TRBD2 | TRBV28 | TGTGCCGGGGCTAGCGGGAAGGGGGAGCTGTTTTTT | CAGASGKGELFF
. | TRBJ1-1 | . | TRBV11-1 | TGTGCCAGCAGCTCACAGTTAAACACTGAAGCTTTCTTT | CASSSQLNTEAFF
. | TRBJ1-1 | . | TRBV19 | TGTGCCAGTAGTTCGACTCTGAACACTGAAGCTTTCTTT | CASSSTLNTEAFF
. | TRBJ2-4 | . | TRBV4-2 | TGTGCCAGCAGCCAAGATGAACAGGAGACCAAAAACATTCAGTACTTC | CASSQDEQETKNIQYF
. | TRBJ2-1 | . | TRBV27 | TGTGCCAGCAGTTTGCCAGGGGCTAGCTCCTACAATGAGCAGTTCTTC | CASSLPGASSYNEQFF
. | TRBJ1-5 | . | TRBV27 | TGTGCCAGCACCCAGAGCGCAGCGACCCCTTACAGCCAGCCCCAGCATTTT | CASTQSAATPYSQPQHF
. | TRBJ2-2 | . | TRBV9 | TGTGCCAGCAGCAAGACGGGAGCTTTCGGCACCGGGGAGCTGTTTTTT | CASSKTGAFGTGELFF
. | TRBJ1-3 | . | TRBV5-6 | TGTGCCAGCAGCCTCGGGAGCAGGGCTCACTCTGGAAACACCATATATTTT | CASSLGSRAHSGNTIYF